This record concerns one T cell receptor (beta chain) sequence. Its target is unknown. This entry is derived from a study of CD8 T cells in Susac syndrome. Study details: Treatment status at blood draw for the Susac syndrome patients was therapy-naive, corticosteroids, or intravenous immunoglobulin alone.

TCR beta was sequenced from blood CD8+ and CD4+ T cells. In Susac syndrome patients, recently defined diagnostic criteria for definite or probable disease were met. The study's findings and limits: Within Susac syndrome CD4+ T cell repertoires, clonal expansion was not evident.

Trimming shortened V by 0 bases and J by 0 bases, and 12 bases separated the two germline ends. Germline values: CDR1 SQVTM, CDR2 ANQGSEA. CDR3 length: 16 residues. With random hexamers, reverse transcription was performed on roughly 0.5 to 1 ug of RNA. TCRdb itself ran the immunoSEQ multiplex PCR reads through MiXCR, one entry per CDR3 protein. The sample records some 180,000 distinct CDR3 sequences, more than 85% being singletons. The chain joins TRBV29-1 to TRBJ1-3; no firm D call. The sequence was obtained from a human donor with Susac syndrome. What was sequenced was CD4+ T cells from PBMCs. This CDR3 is CSVEDLHTNSGNTIYF. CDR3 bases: TGCAGCGTTGAAGATCTACATACCAACTCTGGAAACACCATATATTTT.